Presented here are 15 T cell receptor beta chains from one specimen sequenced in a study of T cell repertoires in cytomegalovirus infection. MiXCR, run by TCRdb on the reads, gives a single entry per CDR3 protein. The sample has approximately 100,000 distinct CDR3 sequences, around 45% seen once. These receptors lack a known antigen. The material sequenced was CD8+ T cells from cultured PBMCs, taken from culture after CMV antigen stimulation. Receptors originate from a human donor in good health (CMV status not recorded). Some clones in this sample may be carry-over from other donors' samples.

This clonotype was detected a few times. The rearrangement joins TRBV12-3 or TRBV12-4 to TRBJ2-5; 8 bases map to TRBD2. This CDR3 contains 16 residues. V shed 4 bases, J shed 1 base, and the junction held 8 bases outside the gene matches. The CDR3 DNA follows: TGTGCCAGCAGTTCTACCGTCCGGGGGGGCCAAGAGACCCAGTACTTC. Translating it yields CASSSTVRGGQETQYF.

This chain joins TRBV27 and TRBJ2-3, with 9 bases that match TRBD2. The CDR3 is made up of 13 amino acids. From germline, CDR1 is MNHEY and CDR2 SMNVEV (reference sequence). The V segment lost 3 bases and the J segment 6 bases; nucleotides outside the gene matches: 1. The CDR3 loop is CASSFSGGDTQYF. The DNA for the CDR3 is TGTGCCAGCAGTTTCAGCGGGGGGGATACGCAGTATTTT.

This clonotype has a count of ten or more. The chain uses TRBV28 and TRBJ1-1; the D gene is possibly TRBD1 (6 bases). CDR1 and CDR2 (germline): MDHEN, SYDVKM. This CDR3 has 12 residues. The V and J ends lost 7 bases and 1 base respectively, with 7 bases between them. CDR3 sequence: CASKTGNTEAFF. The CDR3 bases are TGTGCCAGCAAGACAGGGAACACTGAAGCTTTCTTT.

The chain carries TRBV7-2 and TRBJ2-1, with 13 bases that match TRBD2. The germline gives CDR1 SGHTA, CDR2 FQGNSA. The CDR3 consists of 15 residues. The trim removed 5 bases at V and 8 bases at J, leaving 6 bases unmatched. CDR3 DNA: TGTGCCAGCAGCCCCAGGACTAGCGGGGGAGATGAGCAGTTCTTC. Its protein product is CASSPRTSGGDEQFF.

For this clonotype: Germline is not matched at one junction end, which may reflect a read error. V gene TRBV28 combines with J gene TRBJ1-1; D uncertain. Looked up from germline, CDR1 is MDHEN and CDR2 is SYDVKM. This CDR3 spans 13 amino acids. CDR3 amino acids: CASSLWRNNEAFF. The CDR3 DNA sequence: TGTGCCAGCAGTCTATGGAGGAACAATGAAGCTTTCTTT. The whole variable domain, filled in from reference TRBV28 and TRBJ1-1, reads DVKVTQSSRYLVKRTGEKVFLECVQDMDHENMFWYRQDPGLGLRLIYFSYDVKMKEKGDIPEGYSVSREKKERFSLILESASTNQTSMYLCASSLWRNNEAFFGQGTRLTVV.

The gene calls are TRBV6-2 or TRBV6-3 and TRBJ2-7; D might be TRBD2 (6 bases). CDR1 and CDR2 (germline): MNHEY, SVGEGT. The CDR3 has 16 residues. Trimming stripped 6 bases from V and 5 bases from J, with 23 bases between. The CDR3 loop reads CASSEYGAGWEDEQYF. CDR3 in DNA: TGTGCCAGCAGCGAATACGGGGCAGGTTGGGAGGACGAGCAGTACTTC.

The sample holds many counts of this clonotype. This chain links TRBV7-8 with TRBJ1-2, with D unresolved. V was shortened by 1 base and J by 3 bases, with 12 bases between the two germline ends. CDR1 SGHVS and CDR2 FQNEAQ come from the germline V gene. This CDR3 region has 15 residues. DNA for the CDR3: TGTGCCAGCAGCTTAGGAACAGCTAATCACTATGGCTACACCTTC. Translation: CASSLGTANHYGYTF.

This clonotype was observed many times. The CDR3 sequence: CASSDALPNQPQHF. The CDR3 DNA reads as TGTGCCAGCAGTGATGCCCTACCCAATCAGCCCCAGCATTTT. The rearrangement uses TRBV6-1 and TRBJ1-5, with D uncertain. This CDR3 spans 14 amino acids. V was trimmed by 3 bases and J by 3 bases, leaving 9 bases between them. Germline CDR1 MNHNS, CDR2 SASEGT.

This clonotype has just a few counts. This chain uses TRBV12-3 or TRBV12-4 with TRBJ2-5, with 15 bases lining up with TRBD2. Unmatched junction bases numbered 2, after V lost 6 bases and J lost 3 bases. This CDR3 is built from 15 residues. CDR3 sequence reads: CASSWTSGGEETQYF. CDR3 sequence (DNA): TGTGCCAGCAGCTGGACTAGCGGGGGGGAAGAGACCCAGTACTTC.

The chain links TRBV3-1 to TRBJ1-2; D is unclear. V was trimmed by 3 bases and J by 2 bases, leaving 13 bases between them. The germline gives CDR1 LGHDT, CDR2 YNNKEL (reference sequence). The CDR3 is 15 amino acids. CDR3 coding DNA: TGTGCCAGCAGCCATGTACCCGGTGGAAACTATGGCTACACCTTC. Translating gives CASSHVPGGNYGYTF.

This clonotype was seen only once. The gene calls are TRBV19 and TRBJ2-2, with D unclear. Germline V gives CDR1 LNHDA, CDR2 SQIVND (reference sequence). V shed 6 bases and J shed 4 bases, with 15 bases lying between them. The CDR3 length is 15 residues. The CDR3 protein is CASSAMVLSTGELFF. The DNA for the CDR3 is TGTGCCAGTAGCGCCATGGTACTGAGCACCGGGGAGCTGTTTTTT.

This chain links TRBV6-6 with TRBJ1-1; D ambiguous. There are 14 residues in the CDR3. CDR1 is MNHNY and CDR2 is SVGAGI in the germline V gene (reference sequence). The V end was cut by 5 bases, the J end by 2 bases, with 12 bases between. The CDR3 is CASSLRGINTEAFF. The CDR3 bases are TGTGCCAGCAGTCTCCGGGGTATCAACACTGAAGCTTTCTTT.

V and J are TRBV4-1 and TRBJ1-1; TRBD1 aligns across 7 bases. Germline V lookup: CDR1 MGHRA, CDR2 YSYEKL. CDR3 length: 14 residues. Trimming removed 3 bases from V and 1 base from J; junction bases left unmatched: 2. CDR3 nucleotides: TGCGCCAGCAGCCACAACAGGGGGAACACTGAAGCTTTCTTT. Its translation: CASSHNRGNTEAFF.

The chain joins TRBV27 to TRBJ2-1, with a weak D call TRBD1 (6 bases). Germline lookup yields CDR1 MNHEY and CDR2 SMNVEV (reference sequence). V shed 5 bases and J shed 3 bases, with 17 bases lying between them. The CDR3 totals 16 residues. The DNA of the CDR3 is TGTGCCAGCAGTCCCTCTTCAGGGGACCTCTACAATGAGCAGTTCTTC. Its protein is CASSPSSGDLYNEQFF.

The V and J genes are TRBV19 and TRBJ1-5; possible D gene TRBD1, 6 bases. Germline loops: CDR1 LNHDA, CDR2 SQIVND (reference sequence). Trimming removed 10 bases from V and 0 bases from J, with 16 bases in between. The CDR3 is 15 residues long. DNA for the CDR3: TGTGCCACCACAATAGGGACACTTAGCAATCAGCCCCAGCATTTT. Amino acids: CATTIGTLSNQPQHF.